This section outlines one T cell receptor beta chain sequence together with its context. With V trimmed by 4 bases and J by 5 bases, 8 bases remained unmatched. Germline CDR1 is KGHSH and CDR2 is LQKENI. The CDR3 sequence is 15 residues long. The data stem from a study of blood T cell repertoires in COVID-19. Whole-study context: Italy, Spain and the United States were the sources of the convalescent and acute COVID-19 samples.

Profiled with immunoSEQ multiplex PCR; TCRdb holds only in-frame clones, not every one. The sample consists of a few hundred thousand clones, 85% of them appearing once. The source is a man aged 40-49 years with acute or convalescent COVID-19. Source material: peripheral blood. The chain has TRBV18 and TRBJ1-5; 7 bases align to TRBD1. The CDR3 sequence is CASSQTGVGDQPQHF. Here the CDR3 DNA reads TGTGCCAGCTCACAAACAGGGGTGGGGGATCAGCCCCAGCATTTT.